This TCR beta chain stems from a study of technical replicates of blood from four donors. Sequencing was performed with immunoSEQ multiplex PCR; in TCRdb, only in-frame clones are kept and a portion is missing. Seen here are 70,000 to 90,000 clones, around 94% observed once, and the top ten hold 0.39%. This receptor was obtained from a human donor in good health. Sequencing input: T cells isolated from PBMCs.

The DNA of the CDR3 is TGTGCCAGCAGTAAACGGACAGGGATCGGCACGAACTATGGCTACACCTTC. The encoded protein is CASSKRTGIGTNYGYTF. V and J are TRBV2 and TRBJ1-2, with 8 bases fitting TRBD1. The CDR3 covers 17 residues. Germline V lookup: CDR1 SNHLY, CDR2 FYNNEI. V dropped 5 bases and J dropped 2; count of bases not matched to a gene: 13.